The present T cell receptor (beta chain) was sequenced within a study of T cell repertoires in cytomegalovirus infection. Study-level background: It can be stated that public TCR beta signatures indicated CMV infection as well as a matching HLA type. The study's findings and limits: In two of eight donors, the top clonotype was HLA-C-restricted CMV-specific.

Germline CDR1 reads MDHEN; CDR2 reads SYDVKM. The CDR3 loop spans 11 amino acids. Trimming stripped 2 bases from V and 6 bases from J, with 4 bases between. As to this clonotype: Its antigen is undetermined.

TCRdb used MiXCR to reprocess the reads, holding one entry per CDR3 protein. The sample includes about 150,000 distinct CDR3 sequences, 23% seen only once; the top ten take roughly 9.8%. What was sequenced was PBMCs. V is TRBV28 and J is TRBJ1-1; D gene uncertain. The source is a human donor in good health (CMV status not recorded). Some clones in this sample may be carry-over from other donors' samples. The CDR3 coding sequence is TGTGCCAGCAGTTTAAGCTCTGAAGCTTTCTTT. Translating gives CASSLSSEAFF. Full variable domain (rest looked up from reference TRBV28 and TRBJ1-1): DVKVTQSSRYLVKRTGEKVFLECVQDMDHENMFWYRQDPGLGLRLIYFSYDVKMKEKGDIPEGYSVSREKKERFSLILESASTNQTSMYLCASSLSSEAFFGQGTRLTVV.